The 5 T cell receptor beta chains given below trace back to one sample, sequenced in a study of T-cell reconstitution after alpha-beta-depleted transplantation in children. Unique molecular identifiers were incorporated when the TCRbeta library was constructed. Via MiXCR, TCRdb re-called the PCR reads, giving one row per CDR3 protein. Altogether approximately 300,000 distinct CDR3 sequences are present, nearly 8% being singletons, with the ten largest covering 9.1%. Antigen specificity for these receptors is unknown. Study outcomes and limitations: Newly produced T cells mostly accounted for T-cell counts and diversity one year post-transplant.

Specimen: peripheral blood, collected 360 days after TCRalphabeta/CD19-depleted stem cell transplant. The receptors were sampled from a female patient between 2 and 15 years old who had a stem cell transplant for Fanconi anemia, so the T cells may come from the graft donor.

Comment on this clonotype: This could be a read error, since a much larger clone is one nucleotide away. This rearrangement joins TRBV20-1 to TRBJ2-3, with TRBD1 as a possible D gene (6 bases). The V end was cut by 7 bases, the J end by 2 bases, with 13 bases between. This CDR3 spans 13 amino acids. Germline V lookup: CDR1 DFQATT, CDR2 SNEGSKA (reference sequence). The CDR3 nucleotides are TGCAGTGTCCCCGGGGACACCACAGATACGCAGTATTTT. It codes for CSVPGDTTDTQYF.

This clonotype has a count of ten or more. The J gene is TRBJ2-5, the V gene TRBV2; 7 bases agree with TRBD2. In germline, CDR1 is SNHLY, CDR2 FYNNEI. The CDR3 sequence is 17 residues long. With 2 bases clipped from V and 4 bases from J, the junction kept 13 bases outside the gene matches. The CDR3 nucleotides are TGTGCCAGCAGTGAAATGCGGGGGACCCTCACAGGAGAGACCCAGTACTTC. This gives the protein CASSEMRGTLTGETQYF.

The chain links TRBV28 to TRBJ1-5, with TRBD1 identical over 9 bases. J gave up 1 base and V 6 bases, and 7 bases lay outside the gene matches. CDR1 MDHEN and CDR2 SYDVKM come from the germline V gene. CDR3 length equals 16 residues. CDR3: CASSLGQGLSNQPQHF. The CDR3 DNA is TGTGCCAGCAGCCTTGGACAGGGGCTAAGCAATCAGCCCCAGCATTTT.

The V and J genes are TRBV30 and TRBJ2-2; TRBD2 aligns across 9 bases. The J segment lost 6 bases and the V segment lost 5 bases, leaving 10 bases of the junction unmatched. The CDR3 has 15 residues. Germline assignment: CDR1 GTSNPN and CDR2 SVGIG (reference sequence). The CDR3 nucleotides read TGTGCCTGGCAGGCCGCTAGCGGGGACGCCGGGGAGCTGTTTTTT. Encoded protein: CAWQAASGDAGELFF.

The V call is TRBV27, the J call TRBJ2-3; D is ambiguous. CDR3 length equals 14 residues. V was clipped by 3 bases and J by 5 bases, with 12 bases between them. CDR1 is MNHEY and CDR2 is SMNVEV in the germline V gene (reference sequence). CDR3 nucleotide sequence: TGTGCCAGCAGTTTTTCGTTGGGTGGAGATACGCAGTATTTT. Its translation is CASSFSLGGDTQYF.